A selection of T cell receptor beta chains follows, all from one sample in a study of T-cell memory formation after mild COVID-19. TCRdb reanalysed the 5' RACE reads using MiXCR and keeps one entry per CDR3 protein. The sample holds 250,000 to 350,000 distinct CDR3 sequences; less than 20% are singletons and the top ten take around a fifth. Sequencing was performed on PBMCs or a T cell subset sorted from them (not recorded which). The origin of the receptors is a man younger than 30 who had mild COVID-19 (a few samples of this study predate the infection). Cell type and time point are not known. Each CDR3 is given with its conserved first and last residue. D genes are given only for firm matches. The size of a clone is reported for some rows only, either as once, few or many, or as a class for expanded clones.

>-|TRBV5-8|TRBJ2-2|few
CASSLYENTGELFF
TGTGCCAGCAGCTTGTACGAGAACACCGGGGAGCTGTTTTTT
>-|TRBV20-1|TRBJ2-5|many
CSARGQHQTQYF
TGCAGTGCTAGAGGCCAGCATCAGACCCAGTACTTC
>-|TRBV11-2|TRBJ2-1|-
CASSPQGREQFF
TGTGCCAGCAGCCCCCAGGGCCGAGAGCAGTTCTTC
>-|TRBV23-1|TRBJ2-1|many
CASSQSKGEQFF
TGCGCCAGCAGTCAATCGAAGGGTGAGCAGTTCTTC
>-|TRBV5-1|TRBJ2-3|many
CASSYSPSSTDTQYF
TGCGCCAGCAGCTACTCCCCCTCTAGCACAGATACGCAGTATTTT
>-|TRBV3-1|TRBJ2-5|-
CASSHRDLQETQYF
TGTGCCAGCAGCCACAGAGACCTCCAAGAGACCCAGTACTTC
>-|TRBV24-1|TRBJ2-3|many
CATSDLRSQYF
TGTGCCACCAGTGATTTACGGTCGCAGTATTTT
>TRBD1|TRBV2|TRBJ1-1|-
CASRWEGAREAFF
TGTGCCAGCAGATGGGAGGGGGCTAGAGAAGCTTTCTTT
>-|TRBV5-1|TRBJ1-6|-
CASSDDRSSPLHF
TGCGCCAGCAGCGACGACAGGAGTTCACCCCTCCACTTT
>-|TRBV4-3|TRBJ2-4|many
CASSQAAGLAKNIQYF
TGCGCCAGCAGCCAGGCGGCGGGCCTAGCCAAAAACATTCAGTACTTC
>TRBD1|TRBV7-8|TRBJ1-2|few
CASSPMGQAIFGYTF
TGTGCCAGCAGCCCAATGGGACAGGCTATCTTTGGCTACACCTTC
>TRBD1|TRBV6-1|TRBJ2-5|-
CASSDRGRLQETQYF
TGTGCCAGCAGTGACAGGGGGCGGCTACAAGAGACCCAGTACTTC
>-|TRBV10-3|TRBJ2-2|few
CAISVRGDPLGGELFF
TGTGCCATCAGTGTGAGGGGGGACCCCCTCGGCGGGGAGCTGTTTTTT
>-|TRBV5-1|TRBJ2-3|few
CASSLALGATDTQYF
TGCGCCAGCAGCTTGGCCCTCGGCGCAACAGATACGCAGTATTTT
>-|TRBV10-3|TRBJ1-2|few
CAISTAGGLDHYGYTF
TGTGCCATCAGTACCGCAGGAGGGCTCGATCACTATGGCTACACCTTC
>-|TRBV6-2/TRBV6-3|TRBJ2-5|-
CASSFDWETQYF
TGTGCCAGCAGTTTTGATTGGGAGACCCAGTACTTC
>TRBD2|TRBV2|TRBJ2-2|few
CASSALAGGIGELFF
TGTGCCAGCAGTGCACTAGCGGGGGGCATCGGGGAGCTGTTTTTT
>-|TRBV7-2|TRBJ2-1|few
CASSDLPGGTGEQFF
TGTGCCAGCAGCGACCTCCCGGGTGGGACGGGTGAGCAGTTCTTC
>TRBD1|TRBV4-3|TRBJ1-5|-
CASSQRTGDAGQPQHF
TGCGCCAGCAGCCAAAGGACAGGGGATGCAGGCCAGCCCCAGCATTTT
>-|TRBV7-2|TRBJ2-7|few
CASSSGPQNYEQYF
TGTGCCAGCAGCTCGGGACCGCAAAACTACGAGCAGTACTTC
>-|TRBV5-1|TRBJ2-3|-
CASSWSTDTQYF
TGCGCCAGCAGCTGGAGCACAGATACGCAGTATTTT
>-|TRBV18|TRBJ1-1|few
CASSLVAMNTEAFF
TGTGCCAGCTCACTTGTTGCGATGAACACTGAAGCTTTCTTT
>TRBD1|TRBV7-9|TRBJ2-7|-
CASSSGTGGHEQYF
TGTGCCAGCAGCTCCGGGACAGGAGGGCACGAGCAGTACTTC
>-|TRBV5-1|TRBJ1-4|few
CASSGIPAEKLFF
TGCGCCAGCAGCGGGATTCCTGCTGAAAAACTGTTTTTT
>-|TRBV6-5|TRBJ1-2|-
CASSYRSTGNYGYTF
TGTGCCAGCAGTTACCGTTCGACAGGCAACTATGGCTACACCTTC
>-|TRBV29-1|TRBJ2-1|few
CSVTGQIRLKQFF
TGCAGCGTCACGGGGCAGATCAGATTAAAGCAGTTCTTC
>-|TRBV7-9|TRBJ2-1|-
CASSFRLGYNEQFF
TGTGCCAGCAGCTTCAGACTAGGCTACAATGAGCAGTTCTTC
>-|TRBV2|TRBJ1-1|-
CASSENGGEAFF
TGTGCCAGCAGTGAGAATGGAGGTGAAGCTTTCTTT
>TRBD1|TRBV2|TRBJ2-4|-
CASSRDREDIQYF
TGTGCCAGCAGTAGGGACAGGGAAGACATTCAGTACTTC
>-|TRBV7-3|TRBJ2-1|-
CASSLGAANEQFF
TGTGCCAGCAGCTTAGGGGCTGCCAATGAGCAGTTCTTC
>-|TRBV5-1|TRBJ1-5|-
CASSLQGSQPQHF
TGCGCCAGCAGCTTACAGGGTAGTCAGCCCCAGCATTTT
>TRBD2|TRBV3-1|TRBJ2-7|-
CASSLRLAGSYEQYF
TGTGCCAGCAGCCTAAGACTAGCGGGGTCCTACGAGCAGTACTTC
>-|TRBV12-3/TRBV12-4|TRBJ2-7|many
CASSRGGGIGYEQYF
TGTGCCAGCAGCCGAGGGGGGGGAATTGGTTACGAGCAGTACTTC
>-|TRBV5-1|TRBJ2-1|many
CASMNGLNEQFF
TGCGCCAGCATGAACGGGTTGAATGAGCAGTTCTTC
>-|TRBV20-1|TRBJ1-2|-
CRTLTGIYGYTF
TGCAGGACCTTAACAGGGATCTATGGCTACACCTTC
>-|TRBV9|TRBJ1-1|-
CASGPVGGTEAFF
TGTGCCAGCGGTCCGGTGGGCGGAACTGAAGCTTTCTTT
>TRBD1|TRBV10-3|TRBJ2-7|few
CAINGQGPLGYEQYF
TGTGCCATCAACGGACAGGGACCCCTAGGCTACGAGCAGTACTTC
>-|TRBV13|TRBJ2-7|-
CASSYPGSGVEQYF
TGTGCCAGCAGCTACCCGGGGTCTGGGGTCGAGCAGTACTTC
>-|TRBV4-3|TRBJ1-5|few
CASSQDQEGKPQHF
TGCGCCAGCAGCCAAGATCAGGAGGGAAAGCCCCAGCATTTT
>-|TRBV7-2|TRBJ2-3|-
CASSPGGAVTDTQYF
TGTGCCAGCAGCCCTGGGGGGGCCGTCACAGATACGCAGTATTTT
>TRBD1|TRBV3-1|TRBJ1-2|-
CASSRGQGADTF
TGTGCCAGCAGCCGCGGACAGGGGGCCGACACCTTC
>-|TRBV20-1|TRBJ2-3|-
CSARRDSSTDTQYF
TGCAGTGCTAGAAGGGACTCAAGCACAGATACGCAGTATTTT
>-|TRBV9|TRBJ1-1|few
CASSVDPDPGTEAFF
TGTGCCAGCAGCGTAGATCCTGACCCAGGCACTGAAGCTTTCTTT
>TRBD1|TRBV25-1|TRBJ2-2|many
CASSGTGDTGELFF
TGTGCCAGCAGTGGGACAGGGGACACCGGGGAGCTGTTTTTT
>-|TRBV6-1|TRBJ1-5|few
CASSEETTQHF
TGTGCCAGCAGTGAAGAAACGACCCAGCATTTT
>TRBD1|TRBV20-1|TRBJ2-2|few
CSATGTGSGELFF
TGCAGTGCTACCGGGACAGGGTCCGGGGAGCTGTTTTTT
>-|TRBV20-1|TRBJ1-1|few
CSARQLNTEAFF
TGCAGTGCTCGACAACTGAACACTGAAGCTTTCTTT
>TRBD1|TRBV28|TRBJ1-1|-
CASSPEQGAGTEAFF
TGTGCCAGCAGCCCCGAACAGGGGGCGGGCACTGAAGCTTTCTTT
>-|TRBV20-1|TRBJ1-5|-
CSARNPGRLSQPQHF
TGCAGTGCCCGGAATCCCGGTCGGTTGAGCCAGCCCCAGCATTTT
>TRBD1|TRBV5-1|TRBJ1-1|few
CASRVVLSRRQGGTEAFF
TGCGCCAGCAGGGTTGTTCTCTCCAGGAGACAGGGAGGGACTGAAGCTTTCTTT
>-|TRBV4-1|TRBJ1-1|many
CASSQELVVGTEAFF
TGCGCCAGCAGCCAAGAATTGGTCGTCGGCACTGAAGCTTTCTTT
>TRBD1|TRBV7-8|TRBJ2-7|few
CASSLGQGFSIYEQYF
TGTGCCAGCAGCTTAGGACAGGGTTTTAGTATCTACGAGCAGTACTTC
>TRBD2|TRBV24-1|TRBJ2-1|many
CATSAAGGPYNEQFF
TGTGCCACCAGTGCCGCGGGGGGTCCCTACAATGAGCAGTTCTTC
>TRBD1|TRBV12-3/TRBV12-4|TRBJ2-5|few
CASSQTGAQETQYF
TGTGCCAGCAGCCAGACAGGGGCCCAAGAGACCCAGTACTTC